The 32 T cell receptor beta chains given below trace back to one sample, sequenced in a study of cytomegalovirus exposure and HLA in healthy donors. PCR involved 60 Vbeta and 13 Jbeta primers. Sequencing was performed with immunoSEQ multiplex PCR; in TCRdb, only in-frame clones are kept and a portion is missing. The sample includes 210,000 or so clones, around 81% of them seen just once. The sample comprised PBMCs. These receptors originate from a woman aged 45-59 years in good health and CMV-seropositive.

This chain's CDR3 is CAGRTGGTGNTIYF. The CDR3 bases are TGTGCCGGCCGAACGGGGGGGACTGGAAACACCATATATTTT. This chain uses TRBV30 with TRBJ1-3; tentatively, D is TRBD1 (5 bases). The V gene lost 8 bases and the J gene lost 2 bases, with 16 bases spanning the gap. Germline loops: CDR1 GTSNPN, CDR2 SVGIG (reference sequence). This CDR3 comprises 14 residues.

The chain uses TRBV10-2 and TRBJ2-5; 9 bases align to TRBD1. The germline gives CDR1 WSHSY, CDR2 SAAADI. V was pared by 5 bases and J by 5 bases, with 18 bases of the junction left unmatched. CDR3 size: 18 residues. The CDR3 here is CASSSVMNEQGARETQYF. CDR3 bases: TGCGCCAGCAGTTCCGTAATGAACGAACAGGGGGCGAGGGAGACCCAGTACTTC.

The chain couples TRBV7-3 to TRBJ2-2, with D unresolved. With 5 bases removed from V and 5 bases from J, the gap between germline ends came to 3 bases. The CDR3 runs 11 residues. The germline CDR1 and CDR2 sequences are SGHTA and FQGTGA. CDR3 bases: TGTGCCAGCAGCCTGACCGGGGAGCTGTTTTTT. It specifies CASSLTGELFF.

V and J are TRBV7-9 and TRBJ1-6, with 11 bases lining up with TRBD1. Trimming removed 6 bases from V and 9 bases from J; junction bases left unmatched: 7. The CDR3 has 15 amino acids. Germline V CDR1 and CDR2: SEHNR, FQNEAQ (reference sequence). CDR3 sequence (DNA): TGTGCCAGCAGAGGGACAGGGGGGTTCGGTTCACCCCTCCACTTT. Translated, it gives CASRGTGGFGSPLHF.

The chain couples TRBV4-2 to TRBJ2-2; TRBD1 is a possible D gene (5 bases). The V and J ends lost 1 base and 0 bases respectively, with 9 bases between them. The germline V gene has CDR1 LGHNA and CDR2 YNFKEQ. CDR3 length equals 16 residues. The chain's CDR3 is CASSQVQGTNTGELFF. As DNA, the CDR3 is TGTGCCAGCAGCCAAGTTCAGGGAACGAACACCGGGGAGCTGTTTTTT.

The CDR3 coding sequence is TGTGCCAGTAGTACGCAGGGATCGAACACTGAAGCTTTCTTT. It codes for CASSTQGSNTEAFF. This chain connects TRBV19 to TRBJ1-1, with a tentative D call TRBD1 (5 bases). CDR1 is LNHDA and CDR2 is SQIVND in the germline V gene (reference sequence). Trimming took off 4 bases at V and 1 base at J, with 10 bases between the two ends. CDR3 length: 14 residues.

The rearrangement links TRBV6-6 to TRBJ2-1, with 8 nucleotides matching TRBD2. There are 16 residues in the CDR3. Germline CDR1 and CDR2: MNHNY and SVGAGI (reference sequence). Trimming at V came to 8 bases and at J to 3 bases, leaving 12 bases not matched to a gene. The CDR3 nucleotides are TGTGCCAGCGGCCTCGGGGGGGGGCCTTACTACAATGAGCAGTTCTTC. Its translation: CASGLGGGPYYNEQFF.

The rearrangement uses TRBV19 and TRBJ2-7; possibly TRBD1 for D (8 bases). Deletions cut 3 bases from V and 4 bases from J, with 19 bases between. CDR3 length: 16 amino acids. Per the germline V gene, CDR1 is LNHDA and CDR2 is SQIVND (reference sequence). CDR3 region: CASSIRGAGGFYEQYF. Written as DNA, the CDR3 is TGTGCCAGTAGTATTCGGGGGGCAGGGGGCTTTTACGAGCAGTACTTC.

The CDR3 here is CASSLTALNSEQYF. The DNA of the CDR3 is TGCGCCAGCAGCTTGACAGCTCTCAATTCCGAGCAGTACTTC. This chain joins TRBV5-1 and TRBJ2-7, with unresolved D. Germline CDR1 is SGHRS and CDR2 is YFSETQ. Deletions cut 1 base from V and 6 bases from J, with 14 bases between. The CDR3 extends over 14 amino acids.

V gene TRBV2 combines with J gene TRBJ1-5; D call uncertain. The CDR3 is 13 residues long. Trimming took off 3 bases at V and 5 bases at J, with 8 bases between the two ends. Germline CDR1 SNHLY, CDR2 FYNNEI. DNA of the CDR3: TGTGCCAGCAGTGACGCCGGGGATCAGCCCCAGCATTTT. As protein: CASSDAGDQPQHF.

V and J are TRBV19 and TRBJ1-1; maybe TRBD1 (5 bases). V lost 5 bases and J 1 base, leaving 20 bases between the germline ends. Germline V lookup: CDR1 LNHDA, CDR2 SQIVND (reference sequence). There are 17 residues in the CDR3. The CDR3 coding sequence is TGTGCCAGTAGTGAAAAAGGGGCGGGAATTAAGAACACTGAAGCTTTCTTT. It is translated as CASSEKGAGIKNTEAFF.

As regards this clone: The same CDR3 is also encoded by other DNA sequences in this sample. CDR3 coding DNA: TGTGCCAGCAGCCTAAGCACAGATACGCAGTATTTT. Its translation is CASSLSTDTQYF. The genes are TRBV2 and TRBJ2-3; no reliable D call. Deletions cut 6 bases from V and 0 bases from J, with 4 bases between. Germline CDR1 is SNHLY and CDR2 is FYNNEI. This CDR3 has 12 amino acids.

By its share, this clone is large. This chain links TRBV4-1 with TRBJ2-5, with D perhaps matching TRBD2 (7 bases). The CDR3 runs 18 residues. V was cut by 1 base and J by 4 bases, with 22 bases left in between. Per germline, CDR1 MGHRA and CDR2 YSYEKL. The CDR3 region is CASSQALSGGGRGETQYF. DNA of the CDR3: TGCGCCAGCAGCCAAGCCTTATCGGGGGGCGGCAGGGGAGAGACCCAGTACTTC.

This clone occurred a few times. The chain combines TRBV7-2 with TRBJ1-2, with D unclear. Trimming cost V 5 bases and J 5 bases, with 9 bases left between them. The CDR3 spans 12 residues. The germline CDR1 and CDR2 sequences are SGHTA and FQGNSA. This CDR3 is CASSPGEYGYTF. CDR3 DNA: TGTGCCAGCAGCCCCGGGGAGTATGGCTACACCTTC. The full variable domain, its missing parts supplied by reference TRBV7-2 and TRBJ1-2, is GAGVSQSPSNKVTEKGKDVELRCDPISGHTALYWYRQSLGQGLEFLIYFQGNSAPDKSGLPSDRFSAERTGGSVSTLTIQRTQQEDSAVYLCASSPGEYGYTFGSGTRLTVV.

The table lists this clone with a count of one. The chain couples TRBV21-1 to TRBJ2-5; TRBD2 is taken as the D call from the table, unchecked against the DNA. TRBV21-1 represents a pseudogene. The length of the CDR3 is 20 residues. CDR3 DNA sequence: TGTGCCAGCAGATGTCGACCGGGGGGTTTGGCGGGGGGGCGGTTGGAGACCCAGTACTTC. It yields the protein CASRCRPGGLAGGRLETQYF.

The CDR3 sequence: CASSPGTSGGQETQYF. CDR3 coding DNA: TGTGCCAGCAGTCCGGGGACTAGCGGGGGTCAAGAGACCCAGTACTTC. V and J are TRBV28 and TRBJ2-5; TRBD2 aligns across 14 bases. The CDR3 has 16 amino acids. Germline trimming cut 5 bases from V and 2 bases from J; bases unmatched to any gene: 4. Germline V lookup: CDR1 MDHEN, CDR2 SYDVKM.

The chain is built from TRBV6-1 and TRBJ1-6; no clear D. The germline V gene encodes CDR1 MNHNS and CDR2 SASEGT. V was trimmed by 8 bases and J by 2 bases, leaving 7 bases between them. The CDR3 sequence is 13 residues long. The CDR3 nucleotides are TGTGCCAGCGCGGGGACCTATAATTCACCCCTCCACTTT. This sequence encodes CASAGTYNSPLHF.

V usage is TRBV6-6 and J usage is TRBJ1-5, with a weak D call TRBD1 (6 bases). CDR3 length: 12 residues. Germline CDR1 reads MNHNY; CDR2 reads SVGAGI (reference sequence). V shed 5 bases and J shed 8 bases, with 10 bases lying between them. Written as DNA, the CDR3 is TGTGCCAGCAGTCCACAGGGAGAGCCCCAGCATTTT. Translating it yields CASSPQGEPQHF.

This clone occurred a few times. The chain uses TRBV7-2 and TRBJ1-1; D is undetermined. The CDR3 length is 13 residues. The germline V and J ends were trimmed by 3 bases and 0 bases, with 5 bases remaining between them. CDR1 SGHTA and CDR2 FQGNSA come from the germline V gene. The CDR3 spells CASSFVLNTEAFF. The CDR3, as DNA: TGTGCCAGCAGCTTCGTCCTGAACACTGAAGCTTTCTTT.

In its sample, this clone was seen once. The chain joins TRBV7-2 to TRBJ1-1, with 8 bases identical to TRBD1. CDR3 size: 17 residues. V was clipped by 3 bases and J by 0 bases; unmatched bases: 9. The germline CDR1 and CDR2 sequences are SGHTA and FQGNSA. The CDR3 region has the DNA TGTGCCAGCAGCTTGGGACAGGTTACTCGGCTGAACACTGAAGCTTTCTTT. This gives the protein CASSLGQVTRLNTEAFF.

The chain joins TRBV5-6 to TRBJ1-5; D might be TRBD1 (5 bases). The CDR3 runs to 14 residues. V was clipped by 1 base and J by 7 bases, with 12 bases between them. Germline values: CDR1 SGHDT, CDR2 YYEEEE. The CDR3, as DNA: TGTGCCAGCAGCTTGTGGCAGGGTAAACAGCCCCAGCATTTT. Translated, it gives CASSLWQGKQPQHF.

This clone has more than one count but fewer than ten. As DNA, the CDR3 is TGTGCCTGGAGTTGGGGACAGAACACTGAAGCTTTCTTT. Amino acid sequence: CAWSWGQNTEAFF. The chain carries TRBV30 and TRBJ1-1; TRBD1 is a possible D gene (6 bases). Trimming took off 2 bases at V and 1 base at J, with 8 bases between the two ends. The length of the CDR3 is 13 residues. Germline V gene lookup returns CDR1 GTSNPN and CDR2 SVGIG (reference sequence).

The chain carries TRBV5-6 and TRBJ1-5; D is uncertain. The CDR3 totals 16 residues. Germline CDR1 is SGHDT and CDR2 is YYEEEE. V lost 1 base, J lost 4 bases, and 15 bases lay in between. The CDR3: CASSLFYRKANQPQHF. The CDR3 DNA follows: TGTGCCAGCAGCTTGTTTTACCGGAAAGCGAATCAGCCCCAGCATTTT.

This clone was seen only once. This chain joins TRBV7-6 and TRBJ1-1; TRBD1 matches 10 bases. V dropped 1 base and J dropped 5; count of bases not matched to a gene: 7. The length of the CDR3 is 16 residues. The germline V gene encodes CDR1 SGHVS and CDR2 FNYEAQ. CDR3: CASSLVATGGETEAFF. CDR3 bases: TGTGCCAGCAGCTTAGTCGCGACAGGGGGCGAAACTGAAGCTTTCTTT.

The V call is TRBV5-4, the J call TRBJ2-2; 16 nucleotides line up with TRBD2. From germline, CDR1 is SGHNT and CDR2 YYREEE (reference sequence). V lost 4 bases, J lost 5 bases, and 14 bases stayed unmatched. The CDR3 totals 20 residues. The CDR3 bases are TGTGCCAGCAGCCCACCTGTGGGGACTAGCGGGGGGGCCCGAACCGGGGAGCTGTTTTTT. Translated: CASSPPVGTSGGARTGELFF.

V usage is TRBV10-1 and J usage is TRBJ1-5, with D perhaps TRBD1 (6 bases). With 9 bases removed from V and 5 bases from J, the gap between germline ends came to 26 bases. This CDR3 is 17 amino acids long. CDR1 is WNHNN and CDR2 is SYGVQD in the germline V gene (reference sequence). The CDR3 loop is CARDSDLAGFGYQPQHF. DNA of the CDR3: TGCGCCAGGGACAGCGACCTGGCAGGATTCGGCTATCAGCCCCAGCATTTT.

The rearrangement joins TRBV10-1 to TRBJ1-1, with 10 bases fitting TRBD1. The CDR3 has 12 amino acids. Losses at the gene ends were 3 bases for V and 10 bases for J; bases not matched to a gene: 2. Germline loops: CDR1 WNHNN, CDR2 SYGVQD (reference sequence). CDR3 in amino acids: CASSEGDRGAFF. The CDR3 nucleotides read TGCGCCAGCAGTGAAGGGGACAGGGGAGCTTTCTTT.

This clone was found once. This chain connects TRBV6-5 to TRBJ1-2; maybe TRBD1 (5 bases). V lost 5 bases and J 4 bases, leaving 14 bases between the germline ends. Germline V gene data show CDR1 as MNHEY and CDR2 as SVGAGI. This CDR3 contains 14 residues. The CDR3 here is CASSGQGLVYGYTF. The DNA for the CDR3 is TGTGCCAGCAGTGGGCAGGGCTTGGTCTATGGCTACACCTTC.

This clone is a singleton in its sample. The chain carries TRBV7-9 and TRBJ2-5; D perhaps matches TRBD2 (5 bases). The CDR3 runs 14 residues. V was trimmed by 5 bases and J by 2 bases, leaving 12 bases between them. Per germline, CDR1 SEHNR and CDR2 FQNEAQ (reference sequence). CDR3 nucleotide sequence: TGTGCCAGCAGCCACCCGGGAATACAAGAGACCCAGTACTTC. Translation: CASSHPGIQETQYF.

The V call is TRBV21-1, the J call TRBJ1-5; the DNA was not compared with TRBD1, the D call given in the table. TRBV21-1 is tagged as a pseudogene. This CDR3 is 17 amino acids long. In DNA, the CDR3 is TGTGCCAGCAGCAAAAAGACAGGACCTTATAGCAATCAGCCCCAGCATTTT. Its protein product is CASSKKTGPYSNQPQHF.

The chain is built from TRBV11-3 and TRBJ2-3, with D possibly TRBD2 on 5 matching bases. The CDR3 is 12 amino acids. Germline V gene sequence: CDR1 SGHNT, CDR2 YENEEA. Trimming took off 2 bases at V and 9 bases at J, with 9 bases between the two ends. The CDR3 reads CASSLSRGTQYF. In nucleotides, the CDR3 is TGTGCCAGCAGCTTATCCCGAGGGACGCAGTATTTT.

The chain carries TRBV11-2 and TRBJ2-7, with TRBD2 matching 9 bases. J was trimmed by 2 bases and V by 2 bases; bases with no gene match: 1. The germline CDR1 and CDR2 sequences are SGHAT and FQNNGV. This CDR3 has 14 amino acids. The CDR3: CASSLLAGAYEQYF. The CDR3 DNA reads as TGTGCCAGCAGCTTATTAGCGGGGGCCTACGAGCAGTACTTC.